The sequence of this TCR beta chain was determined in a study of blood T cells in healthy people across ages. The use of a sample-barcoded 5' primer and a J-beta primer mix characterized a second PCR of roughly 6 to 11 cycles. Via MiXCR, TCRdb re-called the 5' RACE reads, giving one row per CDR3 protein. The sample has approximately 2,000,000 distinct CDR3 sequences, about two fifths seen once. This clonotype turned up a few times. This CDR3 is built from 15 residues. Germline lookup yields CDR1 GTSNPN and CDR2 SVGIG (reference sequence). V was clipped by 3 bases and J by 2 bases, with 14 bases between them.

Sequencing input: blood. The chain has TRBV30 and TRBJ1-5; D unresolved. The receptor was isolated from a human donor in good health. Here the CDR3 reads CAWSAIQWGNQPQHF. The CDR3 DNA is TGTGCCTGGAGCGCCATTCAGTGGGGCAATCAGCCCCAGCATTTT. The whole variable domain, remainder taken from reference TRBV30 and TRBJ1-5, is SQTIHQWPATLVQPVGSPLSLECTVEGTSNPNLYWYRQAAGRGLQLLFYSVGIGQISSEVPQNLSASRPQDRQFILSSKKLLLSDSGFYLCAWSAIQWGNQPQHFGDGTRLSIL.